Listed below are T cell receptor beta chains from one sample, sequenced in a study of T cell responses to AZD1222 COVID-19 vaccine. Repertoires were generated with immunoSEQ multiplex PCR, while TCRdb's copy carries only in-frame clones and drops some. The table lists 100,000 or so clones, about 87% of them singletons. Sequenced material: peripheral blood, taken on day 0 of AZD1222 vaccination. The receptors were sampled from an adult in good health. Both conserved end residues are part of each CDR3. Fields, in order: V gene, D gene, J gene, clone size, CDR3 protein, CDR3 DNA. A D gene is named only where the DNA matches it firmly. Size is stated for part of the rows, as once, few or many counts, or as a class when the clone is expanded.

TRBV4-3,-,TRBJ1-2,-,CASSQDAGSWGYTF,TGCGCCAGCAGCCAAGATGCGGGATCGTGGGGCTACACCTTC
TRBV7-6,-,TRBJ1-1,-,CASSLEVDTEAFF,TGTGCCAGCAGCTTAGAGGTTGACACTGAAGCTTTCTTT
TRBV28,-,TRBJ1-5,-,CASSLFTGYTNQPQHF,TGTGCCAGCAGTTTGTTCACAGGGTACACGAATCAGCCCCAGCATTTT
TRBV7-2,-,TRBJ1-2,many,CASSRPGSNYGYTF,TGTGCCAGCAGCCGGCCGGGGTCCAACTATGGCTACACCTTC
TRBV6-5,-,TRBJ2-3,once,CASSYDLTDTQYF,TGTGCCAGCAGTTACGATCTCACAGATACGCAGTATTTT
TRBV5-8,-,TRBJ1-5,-,CASSLLGASNQPQHF,TGTGCCAGCAGCTTGTTGGGGGCAAGCAATCAGCCCCAGCATTTT
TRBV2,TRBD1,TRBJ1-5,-,CASSVGQGGGQPQHF,TGTGCCAGCAGTGTAGGACAGGGAGGAGGACAGCCCCAGCATTTT
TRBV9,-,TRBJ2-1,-,CASSATGTRLRDLSPEQFF,TGTGCCAGCAGCGCTACCGGGACACGGCTCCGGGACCTCAGCCCGGAGCAGTTCTTC
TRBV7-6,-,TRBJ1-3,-,CASSLDQGTGNTIYF,TGTGCCAGCAGCTTAGATCAAGGGACTGGAAACACCATATATTTT
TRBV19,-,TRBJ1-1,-,CASIPPPGRANTEAFF,TGTGCCAGTATCCCTCCCCCCGGACGGGCGAACACTGAAGCTTTCTTT
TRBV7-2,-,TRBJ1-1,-,CASSLFGGLNTEAFF,TGTGCCAGCAGCTTATTCGGGGGTCTGAACACTGAAGCTTTCTTT
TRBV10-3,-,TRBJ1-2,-,CAISEVIFLKHGYTF,TGTGCCATCAGTGAGGTCATATTTCTCAAGCATGGCTACACCTTC
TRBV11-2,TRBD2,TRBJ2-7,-,CASSLAYSGGESYEQYF,TGTGCCAGCAGCTTAGCATATAGCGGGGGGGAATCCTACGAGCAGTACTTC
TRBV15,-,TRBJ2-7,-,CATSREAGGYEQYF,TGTGCCACCAGCAGGGAGGCAGGTGGCTACGAGCAGTACTTC
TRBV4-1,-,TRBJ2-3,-,CASSPPSVGGTDTQYF,TGCGCCAGCAGCCCGCCTAGCGTTGGAGGAACAGATACGCAGTATTTT
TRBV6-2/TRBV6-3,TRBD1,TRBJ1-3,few,CASSYPGTAISGNTIYF,TGTGCCAGCAGTTACCCCGGGACAGCGATCTCTGGAAACACCATATATTTT
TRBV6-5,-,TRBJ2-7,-,CASSYSGSGLAEQYF,TGTGCCAGCAGTTACTCAGGTAGCGGCCTAGCCGAGCAGTACTTC
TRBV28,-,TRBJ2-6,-,CASSPRLSGANVLTF,TGTGCCAGCAGCCCAAGGCTCTCTGGGGCCAACGTCCTGACTTTC
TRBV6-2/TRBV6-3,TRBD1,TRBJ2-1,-,CASSQQPRTGRYNEQFF,TGTGCCAGCAGTCAACAGCCGAGGACAGGGCGGTACAATGAGCAGTTCTTC
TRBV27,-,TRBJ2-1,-,CASSFNHNEQFF,TGTGCCAGCAGTTTCAATCACAATGAGCAGTTCTTC
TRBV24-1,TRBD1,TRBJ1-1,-,CATSDPGTGNEAFF,TGTGCCACCAGTGACCCAGGGACAGGGAATGAAGCTTTCTTT
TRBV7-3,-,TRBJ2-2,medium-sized,CASRASATGELFF,TGTGCCAGCAGAGCTAGCGCCACCGGGGAGCTGTTTTTT
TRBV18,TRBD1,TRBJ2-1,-,CASSPDRGVNEQFF,TGTGCCAGCTCACCAGACAGGGGGGTTAATGAGCAGTTCTTC
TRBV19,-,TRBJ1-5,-,CASTMLTGWGSNQPQHF,TGTGCCAGTACTATGCTTACGGGGTGGGGGAGCAATCAGCCCCAGCATTTT